The next 2 T cell receptor beta chains were all read from a single sample in a study of blood T cell repertoires in COVID-19. Generated by immunoSEQ multiplex PCR, the TCRdb table keeps only in-frame clones and is missing some. The table shows over 100,000 clones, with about 87% occurring only once. Sequencing was performed on peripheral blood. The source is a woman aged 45-65 years with acute or convalescent COVID-19.

The chain has TRBV2 and TRBJ2-4; TRBD1 aligns across 8 bases. CDR1 and CDR2 (germline): SNHLY, FYNNEI. This CDR3 contains 13 residues. V shed 6 bases and J 8 bases; nucleotides not matched to a gene: 6. CDR3 DNA: TGTGCCAGCAGCGGACAGGGCGTGGACATTCAGTACTTC. Its translation: CASSGQGVDIQYF.

The chain couples TRBV7-2 to TRBJ2-1; a weak D match, TRBD2 (6 bases). V lost 2 bases and J lost 10, with 9 bases in between. Germline values: CDR1 SGHTA, CDR2 FQGNSA. This CDR3 region has 12 residues. CDR3 nucleotides: TGTGCCAGCAGCTTAATACGGGGGGAGCAGTTCTTC. It codes for CASSLIRGEQFF.